This T cell receptor (beta chain) was found in a study of shared T cell receptors in the human thymus. The CDR3 totals 15 residues. The ends were cut back, 0 bases at V and 5 bases at J, with 12 bases in the middle. Germline CDR1 reads MNHEY; CDR2 reads SMNVEV (reference sequence). Clones were read by immunoSEQ multiplex PCR, and TCRdb kept only the in-frame ones, dropping some. The sample holds approximately 760,000 clones, approximately 85% seen once. These data also formed part of another study, on human thymus T cells. That work contributes: Unrelated people showed highly overlapping thymic repertoires, related research reported.

V usage is TRBV27 and J usage is TRBJ2-3; possibly TRBD1 for D (5 bases). The source is a girl under three years old with a congenital heart defect. Sequencing used thymocytes. The CDR3 protein is CASSLSPGNLDTQYF. CDR3 nucleotide sequence: TGTGCCAGCAGTTTATCGCCAGGGAATTTAGATACGCAGTATTTT.